This TCR beta chain was recovered during a study of T cell responses to AZD1222 COVID-19 vaccine. This CDR3 has 15 amino acids. V lost 4 bases and J lost 6, with 19 bases in between. Germline-derived CDR1 and CDR2 are SGHNT and YYREEE (reference sequence). Assay used: immunoSEQ multiplex PCR; TCRdb lists only in-frame clones, some missing. The top ten hold about 4.4% of the sample, which has about 130,000 clones, 75% to 90% seen once. About this clone: What it binds is not known.

General study findings and limits: Only after the peak T cell response were repertoires sampled. The donor group comprised mostly white British people and more females; the analysis possibly underestimated clonal diversity.

This TCR derives from an adult who received the AZD1222 COVID-19 vaccine. The chain recombines TRBV5-4 with TRBJ1-2, with TRBD1 as a possible D gene (6 bases). Sequenced material: peripheral blood, taken 28 days after the second AZD1222 dose. CDR3 sequence: CASSATLRGTDGYTF. In DNA, the CDR3 is TGTGCCAGCAGCGCGACCCTGAGGGGGACTGATGGCTACACCTTC.